Shown below are 31 T cell receptor beta chains from a single sample sequenced in a study of blood T cell repertoires in COVID-19. TCRdb's copy holds only in-frame clones and misses some; the assay was immunoSEQ multiplex PCR. The sample has 130,000 or so clones, approximately 85% seen once. Sequenced sample: peripheral blood. Receptors were obtained from a human donor in a cohort sampled during active COVID-19.

This rearrangement joins TRBV3-1 (or the pseudogene TRBV3-2) to TRBJ2-3; 9 bases agree with TRBD2. This CDR3 contains 15 residues. V lost 1 base and J lost 5; bases outside the gene matches: 4. The V gene's germline CDR1 is LGHDT and CDR2 YNNKEL (reference sequence). In DNA, the CDR3 is TGTGCCAGCAGCCAAGGCGGGGGGGCTATAGATACGCAGTATTTT. Its translation is CASSQGGGAIDTQYF.

This clone was seen only a few times. The V and J genes are TRBV27 and TRBJ1-5, with D unclear. The CDR3 runs to 16 residues. CDR1 and CDR2 from the germline V gene are MNHEY and SMNVEV (reference sequence). Trimming pared 2 bases from V and 7 bases from J, leaving 18 bases between. CDR3 sequence reads: CASSLPGGKLGQPQHF. DNA of the CDR3: TGTGCCAGCAGTTTACCCGGAGGAAAACTCGGGCAGCCCCAGCATTTT.

This clone was counted once. The chain joins TRBV19 to TRBJ1-5, with 7 bases that match TRBD1. The V and J ends lost 10 bases and 1 base, in that order; junction bases with no gene match: 7. The CDR3 runs 14 residues. Germline CDR1 reads LNHDA; CDR2 reads SQIVND (reference sequence). This CDR3 is CATSEGQSNQPQHF. In DNA, the CDR3 is TGTGCCACCAGCGAGGGACAGAGCAATCAGCCCCAGCATTTT.

The V call is TRBV6-5, the J call TRBJ2-1, with 10 bases identical to TRBD1. The CDR3 has 14 residues. In germline, CDR1 is MNHEY, CDR2 SVGAGI. V was clipped by 11 bases and J by 7 bases; unmatched bases: 11. The CDR3 loop is CAGAGTGALNEQFF. The CDR3 region has the DNA TGTGCCGGCGCCGGGACAGGGGCCTTGAATGAGCAGTTCTTC.

The chain employs TRBV7-3 and TRBJ2-3, with 11 bases identical to TRBD2. The V gene's germline CDR1 is SGHTA and CDR2 FQGTGA. The CDR3 totals 17 residues. J lost 5 bases, V lost 4 bases, and 11 bases had no gene match. This CDR3 reads CASSSQGSGGDLDTQYF. The CDR3 coding sequence is TGTGCCAGCAGCTCACAGGGTAGCGGGGGGGACCTAGATACGCAGTATTTT.

The chain recombines TRBV6-5 with TRBJ2-3, with D possibly TRBD2 on 5 matching bases. Germline values: CDR1 MNHEY, CDR2 SVGAGI. The V end was cut by 6 bases, the J end by 1 base, with 11 bases between. The CDR3 totals 14 residues. The CDR3 protein is CASSPIGGTDTQYF. CDR3 sequence (DNA): TGTGCCAGCAGCCCAATCGGGGGCACAGATACGCAGTATTTT.

The chain recombines TRBV6-5 with TRBJ2-7; tentatively, D is TRBD1 (6 bases). Per the germline V gene, CDR1 is MNHEY and CDR2 is SVGAGI. The CDR3 runs 13 residues. V lost 6 bases and J lost 4, with 13 bases in between. The DNA of the CDR3 is TGTGCCAGCAGCGGACAGTTGGGATACGAGCAGTACTTC. Amino acids: CASSGQLGYEQYF.

The CDR3 nucleotides read TGTGCCAGTAGGTCCGCCTTTAGTGGACAGGGGGTGACTGAAGCTTTCTTT. This codes for CASRSAFSGQGVTEAFF. The V gene is TRBV19, the J gene TRBJ1-1; TRBD1 matches at 10 bases. V lost 6 bases to trimming and J lost 5 bases; unmatched junction nucleotides: 15. The CDR3 spans 17 residues. The germline V gene has CDR1 LNHDA and CDR2 SQIVND (reference sequence).

The V gene is TRBV27, the J gene TRBJ2-2, with D hard to call. This CDR3 spans 14 amino acids. Germline-derived CDR1 and CDR2 are MNHEY and SMNVEV (reference sequence). The ends were cut back, 7 bases at V and 5 bases at J, with 14 bases in the middle. CDR3 nucleotides: TGTGCCAGCAAAAAGACTCGTCGAACCGGGGAGCTGTTTTTT. This translates into CASKKTRRTGELFF.

The V gene is TRBV7-2, the J gene TRBJ2-1; TRBD2 matches 7 bases. J lost 5 bases, V lost 2 bases, and 15 bases had no gene match. The CDR3 is made up of 18 amino acids. Germline V gives CDR1 SGHTA, CDR2 FQGNSA. DNA of the CDR3: TGTGCCAGCAGCTTAATTGGTGAAGTTAGCGGGCAGAACAATGAGCAGTTCTTC. Residues: CASSLIGEVSGQNNEQFF.

DNA for the CDR3: TGTGCCAGCAGCCGGACTAGATCCCCCGCCTACGAGCAGTACGTC. Its translation: CASSRTRSPAYEQYV. This chain joins TRBV5-5 and TRBJ2-7; TRBD2 aligns across 7 bases. Looked up from germline, CDR1 is SGHKS and CDR2 is YYEKEE (reference sequence). Trimming removed 4 bases from V and 2 bases from J; junction bases left unmatched: 9. The CDR3 totals 15 residues.

This clone was found once. The chain joins TRBV12-3 or TRBV12-4 to TRBJ2-4; possible D gene TRBD2, 7 bases. With 5 bases removed from V and 3 bases from J, the gap between germline ends came to 8 bases. The CDR3 loop spans 13 amino acids. CDR3 bases: TGTGCCAGCAGTAGGGGGGGCAAAAACATTCAGTACTTC. Its protein is CASSRGGKNIQYF.

This rearrangement joins TRBV9 to TRBJ1-2, with 8 bases aligning to TRBD1. V shed 4 bases and J 8 bases; nucleotides not matched to a gene: 10. CDR1 is SGDLS, CDR2 YYNGEE, per germline. The CDR3 loop spans 14 amino acids. As DNA, the CDR3 is TGTGCCAGCAGCTCACGGACCCAGGGGGCCGGCTACACCTTC. Residues: CASSSRTQGAGYTF.

This chain links TRBV5-5 with TRBJ2-3, with TRBD2 matching 8 bases. The CDR3 covers 18 residues. Germline loops: CDR1 SGHKS, CDR2 YYEKEE (reference sequence). Trimming took 4 bases from V and 1 from J; bases not matched to a gene: 14. The CDR3 sequence: CASSPRPLAVGGTDTQYF. The CDR3 DNA reads TGTGCCAGCAGCCCCCGTCCACTAGCGGTGGGAGGCACAGATACGCAGTATTTT.

This rearrangement joins TRBV30 to TRBJ1-5; TRBD1 might be the D (6 bases). CDR1 and CDR2 (germline): GTSNPN, SVGIG (reference sequence). Trimming cost V 0 bases and J 4 bases, with 7 bases left between them. The CDR3 length is 13 residues. The CDR3 coding sequence is TGTGCCTGGAGTGTTACAGGGAATCAGCCCCAGCATTTT. Amino acids: CAWSVTGNQPQHF.

The J gene is TRBJ2-3, the V gene TRBV4-3; D may be TRBD1 (6 bases). The CDR3 sequence is 14 residues long. From germline, CDR1 is LGHNA and CDR2 YSLEER. V lost 9 bases to trimming and J lost 1 base, with 14 bases between them. The CDR3 protein is CASQRDTRTDTQYF. The CDR3 DNA follows: TGCGCCAGTCAGAGGGACACTCGCACAGATACGCAGTATTTT.

This clone was seen only a few times. This sequence joins TRBV19 and TRBJ2-2; the match to TRBD2 covers 7 bases. J was trimmed by 1 base and V by 4 bases; bases with no gene match: 12. The CDR3 runs 18 residues. The germline gives CDR1 LNHDA, CDR2 SQIVND (reference sequence). CDR3 coding DNA: TGTGCCAGTAGTACCCTAGCCCCTCAGCGGGGGAACACCGGGGAGCTGTTTTTT. This sequence encodes CASSTLAPQRGNTGELFF.

The chain combines TRBV7-2 with TRBJ2-1; 9 bases agree with TRBD2. Per the germline V gene, CDR1 is SGHTA and CDR2 is FQGNSA. This CDR3 is built from 16 residues. J lost 8 bases, V lost 5 bases, and 13 bases had no gene match. CDR3 coding DNA: TGTGCCAGCAGCCGGAGCGGGGGGTTCGAAGGCTATGAGCAGTTCTTC. This encodes CASSRSGGFEGYEQFF.

The chain uses TRBV6-2 or TRBV6-3 and TRBJ2-1; 7 bases map to TRBD2. The CDR3 extends over 14 amino acids. The J segment lost 6 bases and the V segment lost 4 bases, leaving 6 bases of the junction unmatched. From germline, CDR1 is MNHEY and CDR2 SVGEGT. The CDR3: CASSSRTRANEQFF. The CDR3 DNA is TGTGCCAGCAGTTCGCGGACTAGGGCCAATGAGCAGTTCTTC.

This clone has only one observation. This chain connects TRBV11-2 to TRBJ1-1, with 10 bases lining up with TRBD1. The length of the CDR3 is 16 residues. J lost 2 bases, V lost 4 bases, and 7 bases had no gene match. In germline, CDR1 is SGHAT, CDR2 FQNNGV. This CDR3 is CASSSWTGGRNTEAFF. For the CDR3, the DNA is TGTGCCAGCAGCTCCTGGACAGGGGGTCGTAACACTGAAGCTTTCTTT.

The V and J genes are TRBV5-1 and TRBJ1-3; TRBD1 is a possible D gene (6 bases). The V and J ends lost 0 bases and 2 bases respectively, with 6 bases between them. Per the germline V gene, CDR1 is SGHRS and CDR2 is YFSETQ. The CDR3 runs 14 residues. CDR3 region: CASSLAGAGNTIYF. The DNA of the CDR3 is TGCGCCAGCAGCTTGGCAGGGGCTGGAAACACCATATATTTT.

This chain connects TRBV9 to TRBJ2-3; no reliable D call. The CDR3 extends over 13 amino acids. V was shortened by 1 base and J by 4 bases, with 7 bases between the two germline ends. Germline CDR1 SGDLS, CDR2 YYNGEE. This CDR3 reads CASSVTDADTQYF. DNA of the CDR3: TGTGCCAGCAGCGTAACAGATGCAGATACGCAGTATTTT.

The CDR3 spells CASSDKRGYQATQYF. The CDR3 region has the DNA TGTGCCAGCAGTGATAAGCGGGGGTATCAAGCTACGCAGTATTTT. The chain uses TRBV2 and TRBJ2-3; 8 nucleotides line up with TRBD2. With V trimmed by 3 bases and J by 8 bases, 10 bases remained unmatched. Germline V gene lookup returns CDR1 SNHLY and CDR2 FYNNEI. This CDR3 is built from 15 residues.

This rearrangement joins TRBV29-1 to TRBJ2-3; TRBD2 matches at 8 bases. The germline V gene encodes CDR1 SQVTM and CDR2 ANQGSEA. This CDR3 has 17 amino acids. V gave up 0 bases and J gave up 4 bases; unmatched junction bases: 12. CDR3 protein: CSVEDTIGRAGADTQYF. CDR3 DNA sequence: TGCAGCGTTGAAGATACGATCGGGAGGGCCGGTGCAGATACGCAGTATTTT.

The J gene is TRBJ2-3, the V gene TRBV2, with TRBD2 matching 7 bases. The germline gives CDR1 SNHLY, CDR2 FYNNEI. V was pared by 6 bases and J by 0 bases, with 3 bases of the junction left unmatched. The CDR3 sequence is 14 residues long. The CDR3 coding sequence is TGTGCCAGCAGGAGCGGGGCTAGCACAGATACGCAGTATTTT. Amino acid sequence: CASRSGASTDTQYF.

The rearrangement joins TRBV5-1 to TRBJ1-2; tentative D call: TRBD1 (5 bases). The germline V and J ends were trimmed by 5 bases and 7 bases, with 15 bases remaining between them. Germline V lookup: CDR1 SGHRS, CDR2 YFSETQ. The CDR3 sequence is 13 residues long. The CDR3 bases are TGCGCCAGCAGTTTACAGGTTGAGCGTGGCTACACCTTC. The encoded protein is CASSLQVERGYTF.

This sequence joins TRBV10-3 and TRBJ1-2; TRBD1 matches 7 bases. In germline, CDR1 is ENHRY, CDR2 SYGVKD. V shed 4 bases, J shed 6 bases, and the junction held 5 bases outside the gene matches. The CDR3 loop spans 13 amino acids. The CDR3 DNA reads TGTGCCATCAGTGTGACAGGGTTTGATGGCTACACCTTC. Its translation is CAISVTGFDGYTF.

This clone was counted once. The chain recombines TRBV5-8 with TRBJ1-3, with no clear D. This CDR3 has 15 residues. Germline loops: CDR1 SGHTS, CDR2 YDEGEE. Deletions cut 1 base from V and 4 bases from J, with 12 bases between. CDR3 region: CASSLPQASGNTIYF. The DNA of the CDR3 is TGTGCCAGCAGCTTGCCTCAGGCGTCGGGAAACACCATATATTTT.

V and J are TRBV9 and TRBJ2-1; 10 positions match TRBD1. The CDR3 has 16 residues. Germline V gene lookup returns CDR1 SGDLS and CDR2 YYNGEE. With V trimmed by 1 base and J by 7 bases, 8 bases remained unmatched. The CDR3 coding sequence is TGTGCCAGCAGCGTAAACCGGGACAGGGGAGTGAATGAGCAGTTCTTC. It translates to CASSVNRDRGVNEQFF.

The chain recombines TRBV7-8 with TRBJ2-7; 7 positions match TRBD1. J was trimmed by 1 base and V by 0 bases; bases with no gene match: 6. Germline CDR1 and CDR2: SGHVS and FQNEAQ. This CDR3 is built from 16 residues. This CDR3 is CASSLATWGQSYEQYV. CDR3 nucleotide sequence: TGTGCCAGCAGCTTAGCGACCTGGGGACAGTCCTACGAGCAGTACGTC.

This clone was detected once. J is TRBJ2-2 and V is TRBV19; D gene ambiguous. The germline CDR1 and CDR2 sequences are LNHDA and SQIVND (reference sequence). V gave up 10 bases and J gave up 4 bases, with 16 bases separating them. CDR3 length: 14 amino acids. The CDR3 DNA is TGTGCCACCCGCTCGGATCCGGGCACCGGGGAGCTGTTTTTT. It is translated as CATRSDPGTGELFF. The complete variable domain, with remaining parts taken from reference TRBV19 and TRBJ2-2, reads DGGITQSPKYLFRKEGQNVTLSCEQNLNHDAMYWYRQDPGQGLRLIYYSQIVNDFQKGDIAEGYSVSREKKESFPLTVTSAQKNPTAFYLCATRSDPGTGELFFGEGSRLTVL.